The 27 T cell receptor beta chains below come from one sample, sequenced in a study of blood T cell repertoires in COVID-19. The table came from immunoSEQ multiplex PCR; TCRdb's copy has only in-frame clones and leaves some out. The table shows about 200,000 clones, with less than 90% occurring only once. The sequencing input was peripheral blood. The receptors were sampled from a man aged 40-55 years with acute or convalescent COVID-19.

The CDR3 loop is CASSISPYPTGELFF. Written as DNA, the CDR3 is TGTGCCAGTAGTATTTCCCCCTACCCCACCGGGGAGCTGTTTTTT. V and J are TRBV19 and TRBJ2-2, with D uncertain. There are 15 residues in the CDR3. CDR1 is LNHDA, CDR2 SQIVND, per germline (reference sequence). V was clipped by 3 bases and J by 4 bases, with 12 bases between them. The variable domain in full, with the rest retrieved from reference TRBV19 and TRBJ2-2, is DGGITQSPKYLFRKEGQNVTLSCEQNLNHDAMYWYRQDPGQGLRLIYYSQIVNDFQKGDIAEGYSVSREKKESFPLTVTSAQKNPTAFYLCASSISPYPTGELFFGEGSRLTVL.

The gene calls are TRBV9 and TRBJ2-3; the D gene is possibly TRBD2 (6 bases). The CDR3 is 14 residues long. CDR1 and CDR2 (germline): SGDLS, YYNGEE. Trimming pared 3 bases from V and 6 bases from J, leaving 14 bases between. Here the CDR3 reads CASSGGLPRDTQYF. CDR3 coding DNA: TGTGCCAGCAGCGGGGGACTCCCCCGGGATACGCAGTATTTT.

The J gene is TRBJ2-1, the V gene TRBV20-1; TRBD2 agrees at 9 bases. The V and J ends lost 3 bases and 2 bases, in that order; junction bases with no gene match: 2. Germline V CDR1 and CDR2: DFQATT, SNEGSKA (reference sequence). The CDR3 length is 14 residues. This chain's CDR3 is CSASIAGAYNEQFF. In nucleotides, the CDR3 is TGCAGTGCTAGTATAGCGGGGGCCTACAATGAGCAGTTCTTC.

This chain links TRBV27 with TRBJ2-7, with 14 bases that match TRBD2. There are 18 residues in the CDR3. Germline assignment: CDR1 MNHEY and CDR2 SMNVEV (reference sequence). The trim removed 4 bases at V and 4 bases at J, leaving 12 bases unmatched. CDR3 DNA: TGTGCCAGCAGTTCCCCAGCCCGGACTAGCGGGAGGATGTACGAGCAGTACTTC. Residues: CASSSPARTSGRMYEQYF.

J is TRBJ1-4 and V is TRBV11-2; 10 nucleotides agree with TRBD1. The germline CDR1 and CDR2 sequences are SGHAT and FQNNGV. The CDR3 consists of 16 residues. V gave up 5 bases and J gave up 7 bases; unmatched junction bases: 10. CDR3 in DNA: TGTGCCAGCAGCCCCCCCGGGACAGGGGTAGGTGAAAAACTGTTTTTT. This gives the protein CASSPPGTGVGEKLFF.

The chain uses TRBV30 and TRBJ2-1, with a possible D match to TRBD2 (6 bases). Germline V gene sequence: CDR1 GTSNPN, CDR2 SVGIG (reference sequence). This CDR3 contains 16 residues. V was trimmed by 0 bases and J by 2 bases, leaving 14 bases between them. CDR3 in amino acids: CAWSVRGAGPYNEQFF. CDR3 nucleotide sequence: TGTGCCTGGAGTGTACGTGGGGCGGGACCCTACAATGAGCAGTTCTTC.

The CDR3 sequence: CASSGQGTSNEPQHF. The CDR3, as DNA: TGTGCCAGCTCAGGACAGGGAACGAGTAATGAGCCCCAGCATTTT. The gene calls are TRBV18 and TRBJ1-5, with 8 bases lining up with TRBD1. Germline CDR1 is KGHSH and CDR2 is LQKENI. The V and J ends lost 5 bases and 8 bases, in that order; junction bases with no gene match: 11. The CDR3 contains 15 residues. The full variable domain, in which reference TRBV18 and TRBJ1-5 provide the parts outside the CDR3, is NAGVMQNPRHLVRRRGQEARLRCSPMKGHSHVYWYRQLPEEGLKFMVYLQKENIIDESGMPKERFSAEFPKEGPSILRIQQVVRGDSAAYFCASSGQGTSNEPQHFGDGTRLSIL.

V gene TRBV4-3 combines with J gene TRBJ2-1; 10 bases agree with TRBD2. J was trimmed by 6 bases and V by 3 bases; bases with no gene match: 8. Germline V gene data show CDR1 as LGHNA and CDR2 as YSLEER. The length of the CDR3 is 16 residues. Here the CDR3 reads CASSQAPSGSINEQFF. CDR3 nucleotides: TGCGCCAGCAGCCAGGCCCCTAGCGGGAGTATCAATGAGCAGTTCTTC.

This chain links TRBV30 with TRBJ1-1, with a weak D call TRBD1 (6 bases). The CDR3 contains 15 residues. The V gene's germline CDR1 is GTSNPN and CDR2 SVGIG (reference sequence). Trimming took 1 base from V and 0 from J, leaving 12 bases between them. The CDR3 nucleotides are TGTGCCTGGAGTGCACTGACAGGCCTGAACACTGAAGCTTTCTTT. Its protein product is CAWSALTGLNTEAFF.

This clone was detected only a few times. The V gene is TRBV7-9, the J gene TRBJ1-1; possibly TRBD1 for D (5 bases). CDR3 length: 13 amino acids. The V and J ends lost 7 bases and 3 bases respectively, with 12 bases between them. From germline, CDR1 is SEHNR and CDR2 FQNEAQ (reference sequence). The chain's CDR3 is CASNPGGYTEAFF. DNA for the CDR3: TGTGCCAGCAACCCGGGGGGTTACACTGAAGCTTTCTTT.

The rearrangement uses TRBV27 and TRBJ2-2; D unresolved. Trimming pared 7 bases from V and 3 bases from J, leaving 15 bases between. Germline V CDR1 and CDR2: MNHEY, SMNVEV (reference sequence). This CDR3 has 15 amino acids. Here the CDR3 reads CASTSFSVHTGELFF. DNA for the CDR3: TGTGCCAGCACTTCCTTCAGCGTTCACACCGGGGAGCTGTTTTTT.

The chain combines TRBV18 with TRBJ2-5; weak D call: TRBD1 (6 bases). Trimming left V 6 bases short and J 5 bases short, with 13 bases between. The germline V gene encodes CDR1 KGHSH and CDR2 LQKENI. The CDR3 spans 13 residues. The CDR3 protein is CASSLGQFETQYF. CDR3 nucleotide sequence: TGTGCCAGCTCCTTAGGACAGTTTGAGACCCAGTACTTC.

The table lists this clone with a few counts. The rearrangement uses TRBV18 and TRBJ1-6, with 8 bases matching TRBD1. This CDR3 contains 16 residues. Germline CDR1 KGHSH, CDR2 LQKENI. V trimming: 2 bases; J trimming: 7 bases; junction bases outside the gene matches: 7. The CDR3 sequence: CASSPFGQGQNSPLHF. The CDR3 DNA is TGTGCCAGCTCACCATTCGGACAGGGTCAGAATTCACCCCTCCACTTT.

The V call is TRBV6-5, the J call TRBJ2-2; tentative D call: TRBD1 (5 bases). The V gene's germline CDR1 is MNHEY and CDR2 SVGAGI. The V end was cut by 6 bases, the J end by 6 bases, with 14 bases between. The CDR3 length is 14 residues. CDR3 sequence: CASSDQGYSGELFF. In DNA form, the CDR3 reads TGTGCCAGCAGCGATCAGGGTTATTCCGGGGAGCTGTTTTTT.

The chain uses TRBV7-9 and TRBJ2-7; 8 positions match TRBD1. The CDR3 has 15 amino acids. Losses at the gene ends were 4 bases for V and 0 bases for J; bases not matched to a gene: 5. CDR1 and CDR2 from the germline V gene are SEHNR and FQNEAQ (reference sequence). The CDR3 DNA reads TGTGCCAGCAGCTCGTGGACAGGGAGCTCCTACGAGCAGTACTTC. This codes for CASSSWTGSSYEQYF. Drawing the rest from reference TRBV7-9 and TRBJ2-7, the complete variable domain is DTGVSQNPRHKITKRGQNVTFRCDPISEHNRLYWYRQTLGQGPEFLTYFQNEAQLEKSRLLSDRFSAERPKGSFSTLEIQRTEQGDSAMYLCASSSWTGSSYEQYFGPGTRLTVT.

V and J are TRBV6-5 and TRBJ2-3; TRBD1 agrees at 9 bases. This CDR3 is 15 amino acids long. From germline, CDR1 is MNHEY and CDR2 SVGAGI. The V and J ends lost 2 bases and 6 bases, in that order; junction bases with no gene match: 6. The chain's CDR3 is CASSYQQGAGDTQYF. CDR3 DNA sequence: TGTGCCAGCAGTTACCAACAGGGGGCGGGGGATACGCAGTATTTT.

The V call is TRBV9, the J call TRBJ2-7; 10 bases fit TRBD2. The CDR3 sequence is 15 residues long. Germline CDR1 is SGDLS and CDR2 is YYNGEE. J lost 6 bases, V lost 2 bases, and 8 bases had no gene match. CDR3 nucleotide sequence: TGTGCCAGCAGCGTTAGCGGGAGGAAGGGGGCCGAGCAGTACTTC. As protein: CASSVSGRKGAEQYF.

CDR3 DNA: TGTGCCAGCAGGATAGCGGGAGTGGGGTGGAATGAGCAGTTCTTC. Protein sequence: CASRIAGVGWNEQFF. The rearrangement joins TRBV6-5 to TRBJ2-1; TRBD2 aligns across 9 bases. This CDR3 region has 15 residues. CDR1 and CDR2 from the germline V gene are MNHEY and SVGAGI. V gave up 6 bases and J gave up 7 bases; unmatched junction bases: 10.

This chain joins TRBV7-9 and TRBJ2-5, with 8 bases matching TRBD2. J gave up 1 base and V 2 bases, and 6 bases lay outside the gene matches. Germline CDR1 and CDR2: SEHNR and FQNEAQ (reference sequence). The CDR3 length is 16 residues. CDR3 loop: CASSLSSGGLQETQYF. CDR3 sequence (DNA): TGTGCCAGCAGCTTATCAAGCGGGGGCCTCCAAGAGACCCAGTACTTC.

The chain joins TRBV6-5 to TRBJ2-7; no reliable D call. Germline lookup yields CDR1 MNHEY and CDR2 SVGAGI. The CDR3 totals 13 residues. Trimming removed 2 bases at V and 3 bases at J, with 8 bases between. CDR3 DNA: TGTGCCAGCAGTTACGACGCAGGCTACGAGCAGTACTTC. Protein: CASSYDAGYEQYF.

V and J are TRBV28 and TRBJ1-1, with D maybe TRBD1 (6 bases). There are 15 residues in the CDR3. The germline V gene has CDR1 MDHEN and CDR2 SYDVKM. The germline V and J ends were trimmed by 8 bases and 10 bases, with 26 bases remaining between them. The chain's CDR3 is CASQGGGVLFSPAFF. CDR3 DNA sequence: TGTGCCAGCCAAGGGGGGGGCGTCCTCTTTAGTCCAGCTTTCTTT.

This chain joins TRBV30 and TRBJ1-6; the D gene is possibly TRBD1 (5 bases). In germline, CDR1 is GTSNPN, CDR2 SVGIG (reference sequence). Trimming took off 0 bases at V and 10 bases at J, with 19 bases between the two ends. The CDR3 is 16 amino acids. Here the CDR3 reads CAWSVPTAAGRSPLHF. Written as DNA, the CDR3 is TGTGCCTGGAGTGTACCCACCGCCGCAGGGCGCTCACCCCTCCACTTT.

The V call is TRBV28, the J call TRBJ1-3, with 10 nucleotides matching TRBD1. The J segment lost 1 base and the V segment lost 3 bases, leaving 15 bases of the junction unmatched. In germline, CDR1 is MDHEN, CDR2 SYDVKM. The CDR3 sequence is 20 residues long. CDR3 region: CASSLWGQGLVVGSGNTIYF. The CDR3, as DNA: TGTGCCAGCAGTTTGTGGGGACAGGGGTTAGTGGTTGGTTCTGGAAACACCATATATTTT.

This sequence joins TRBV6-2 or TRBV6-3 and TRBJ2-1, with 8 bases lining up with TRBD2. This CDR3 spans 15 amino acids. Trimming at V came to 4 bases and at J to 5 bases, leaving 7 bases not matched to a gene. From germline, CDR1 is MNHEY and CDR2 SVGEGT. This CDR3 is CASSSTGLVNNEQFF. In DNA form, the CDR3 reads TGTGCCAGCAGTTCCACGGGACTAGTAAACAATGAGCAGTTCTTC.

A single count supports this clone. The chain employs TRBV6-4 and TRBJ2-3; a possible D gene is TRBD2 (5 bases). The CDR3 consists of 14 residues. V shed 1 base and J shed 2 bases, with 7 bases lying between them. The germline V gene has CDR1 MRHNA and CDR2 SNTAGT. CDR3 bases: TGTGCCAGCAGTGACTTCGGGGTCACAGATACGCAGTATTTT. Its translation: CASSDFGVTDTQYF.

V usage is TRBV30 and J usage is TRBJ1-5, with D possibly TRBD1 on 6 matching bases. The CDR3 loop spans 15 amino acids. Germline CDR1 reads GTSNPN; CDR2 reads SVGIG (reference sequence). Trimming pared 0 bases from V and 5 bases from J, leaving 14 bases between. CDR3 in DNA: TGTGCCTGGAGTGTATGGGAACAGGGTCATCAGCCCCAGCATTTT. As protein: CAWSVWEQGHQPQHF. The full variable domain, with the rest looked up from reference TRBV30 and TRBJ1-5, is SQTIHQWPATLVQPVGSPLSLECTVEGTSNPNLYWYRQAAGRGLQLLFYSVGIGQISSEVPQNLSASRPQDRQFILSSKKLLLSDSGFYLCAWSVWEQGHQPQHFGDGTRLSIL.

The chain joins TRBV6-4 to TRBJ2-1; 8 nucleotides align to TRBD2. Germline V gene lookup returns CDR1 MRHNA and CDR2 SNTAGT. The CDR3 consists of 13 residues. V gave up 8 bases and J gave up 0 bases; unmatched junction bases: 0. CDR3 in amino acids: CASRGGSYNEQFF. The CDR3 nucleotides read TGTGCCAGCCGGGGGGGCTCCTACAATGAGCAGTTCTTC.